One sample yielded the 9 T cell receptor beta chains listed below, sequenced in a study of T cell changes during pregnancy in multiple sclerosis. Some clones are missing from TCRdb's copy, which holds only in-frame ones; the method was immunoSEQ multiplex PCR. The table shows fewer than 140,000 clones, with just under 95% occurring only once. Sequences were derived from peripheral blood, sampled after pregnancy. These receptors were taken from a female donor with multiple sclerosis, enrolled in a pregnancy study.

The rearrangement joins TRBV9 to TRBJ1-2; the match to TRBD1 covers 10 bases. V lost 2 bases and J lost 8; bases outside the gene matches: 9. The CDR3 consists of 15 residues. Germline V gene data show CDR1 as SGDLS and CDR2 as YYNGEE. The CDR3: CASSVGGQGTGGYTF. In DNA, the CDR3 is TGTGCCAGCAGCGTTGGGGGACAGGGGACCGGGGGCTACACCTTC.

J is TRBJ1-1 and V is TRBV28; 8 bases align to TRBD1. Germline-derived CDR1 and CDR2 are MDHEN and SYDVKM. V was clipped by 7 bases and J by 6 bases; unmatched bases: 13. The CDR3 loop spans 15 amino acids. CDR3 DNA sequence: TGTGCCAGCACCCCTTCGACAGGGGCTGTTTCTGAAGCTTTCTTT. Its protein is CASTPSTGAVSEAFF.

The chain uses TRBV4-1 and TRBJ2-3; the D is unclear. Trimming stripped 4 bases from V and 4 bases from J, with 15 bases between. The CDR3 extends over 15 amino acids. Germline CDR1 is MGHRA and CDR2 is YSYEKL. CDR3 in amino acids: CASSPRGGEADTQYF. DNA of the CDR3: TGCGCCAGCAGCCCCCGCGGCGGAGAGGCAGATACGCAGTATTTT.

DNA of the CDR3: TGTGCCAGCAGAGCACCGAGCTCTGGAAACACCATATATTTT. It yields the protein CASRAPSSGNTIYF. The chain is built from TRBV2 and TRBJ1-3; no firm D call. V was trimmed by 6 bases and J by 0 bases, leaving 9 bases between them. Per germline, CDR1 SNHLY and CDR2 FYNNEI. The CDR3 length is 14 residues. Full variable domain (remainder filled in from reference TRBV2 and TRBJ1-3): EPEVTQTPSHQVTQMGQEVILRCVPISNHLYFYWYRQILGQKVEFLVSFYNNEISEKSEIFDDQFSVERPDGSNFTLKIRSTKLEDSAMYFCASRAPSSGNTIYFGEGSWLTVV.

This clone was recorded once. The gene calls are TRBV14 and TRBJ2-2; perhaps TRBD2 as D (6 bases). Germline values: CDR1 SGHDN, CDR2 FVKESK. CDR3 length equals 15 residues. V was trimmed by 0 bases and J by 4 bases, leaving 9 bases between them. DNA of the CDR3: TGTGCCAGCAGCCAAGATGGGAGGCGCACCGGGGAGCTGTTTTTT. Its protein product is CASSQDGRRTGELFF.

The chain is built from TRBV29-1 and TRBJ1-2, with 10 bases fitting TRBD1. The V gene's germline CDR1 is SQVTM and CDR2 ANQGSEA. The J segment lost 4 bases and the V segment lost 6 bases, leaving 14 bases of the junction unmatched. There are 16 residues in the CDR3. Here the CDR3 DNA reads TGCAGCGTCGGCCCTCGGTTAGGGGACAGGGGCTATGGCTACACCTTC. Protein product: CSVGPRLGDRGYGYTF.

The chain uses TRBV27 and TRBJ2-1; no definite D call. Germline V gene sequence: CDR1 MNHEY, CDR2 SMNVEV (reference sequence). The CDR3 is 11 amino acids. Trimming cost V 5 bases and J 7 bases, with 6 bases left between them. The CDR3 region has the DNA TGTGCCAGCAGTACGCGAAATGAGCAGTTCTTC. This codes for CASSTRNEQFF.

Here the CDR3 DNA reads TGTGCCAGCAGCTTTCAGGGGGACACTGAAGCTTTCTTT. This translates into CASSFQGDTEAFF. V and J are TRBV11-2 and TRBJ1-1, with 7 bases fitting TRBD1. The junction had 1 base not matched to a gene; V was cut back by 3 bases and J by 3 bases. Germline V gene sequence: CDR1 SGHAT, CDR2 FQNNGV. The CDR3 extends over 13 amino acids.

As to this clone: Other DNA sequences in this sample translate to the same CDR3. Here the CDR3 DNA reads TGTGCCAGCTCTTTCGAGGCGGGAGGGCCAGGGGAGCAGTACTTC. This gives the protein CASSFEAGGPGEQYF. The chain combines TRBV18 with TRBJ2-7; TRBD2 matches at 9 bases. Germline V CDR1 and CDR2: KGHSH, LQKENI. Trimming removed 6 bases from V and 7 bases from J; junction bases left unmatched: 13. This CDR3 spans 15 amino acids.